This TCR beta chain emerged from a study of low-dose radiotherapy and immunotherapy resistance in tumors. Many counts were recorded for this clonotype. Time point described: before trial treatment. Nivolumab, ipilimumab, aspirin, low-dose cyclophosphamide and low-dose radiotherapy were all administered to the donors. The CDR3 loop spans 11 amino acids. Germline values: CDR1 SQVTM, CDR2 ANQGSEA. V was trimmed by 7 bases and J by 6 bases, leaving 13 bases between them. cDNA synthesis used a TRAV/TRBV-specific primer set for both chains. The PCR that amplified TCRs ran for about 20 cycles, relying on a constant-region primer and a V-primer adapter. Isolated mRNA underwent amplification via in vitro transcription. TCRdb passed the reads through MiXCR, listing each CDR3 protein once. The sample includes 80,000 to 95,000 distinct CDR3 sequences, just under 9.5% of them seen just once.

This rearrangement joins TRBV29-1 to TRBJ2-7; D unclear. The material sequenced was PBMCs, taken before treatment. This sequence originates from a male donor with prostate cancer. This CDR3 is CSASAASEQYF. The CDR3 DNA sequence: TGCAGCGCTTCTGCGGCCAGCGAGCAGTACTTC.